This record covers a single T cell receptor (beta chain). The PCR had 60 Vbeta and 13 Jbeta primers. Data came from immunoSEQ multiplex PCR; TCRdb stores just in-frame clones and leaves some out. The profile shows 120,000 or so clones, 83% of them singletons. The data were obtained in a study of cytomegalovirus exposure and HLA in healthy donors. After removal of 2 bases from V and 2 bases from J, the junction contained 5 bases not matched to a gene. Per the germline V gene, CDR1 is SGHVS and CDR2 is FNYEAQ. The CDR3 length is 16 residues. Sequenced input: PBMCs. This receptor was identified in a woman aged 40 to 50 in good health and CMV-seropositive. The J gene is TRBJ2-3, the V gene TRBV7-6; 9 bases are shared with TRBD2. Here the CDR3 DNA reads TGTGCCAGCAGCTTAAAGCTAGCGGGATACACAGATACGCAGTATTTT. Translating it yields CASSLKLAGYTDTQYF.